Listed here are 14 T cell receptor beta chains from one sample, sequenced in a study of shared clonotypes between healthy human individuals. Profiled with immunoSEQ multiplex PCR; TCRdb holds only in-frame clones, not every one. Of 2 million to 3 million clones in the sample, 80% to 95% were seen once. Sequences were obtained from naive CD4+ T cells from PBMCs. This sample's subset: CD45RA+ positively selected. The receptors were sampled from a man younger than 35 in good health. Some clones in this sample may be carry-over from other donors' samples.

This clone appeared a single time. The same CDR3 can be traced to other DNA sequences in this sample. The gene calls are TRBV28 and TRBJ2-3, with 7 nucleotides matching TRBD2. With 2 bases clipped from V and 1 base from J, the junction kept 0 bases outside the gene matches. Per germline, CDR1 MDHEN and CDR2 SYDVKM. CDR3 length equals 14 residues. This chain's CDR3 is CASSLTSGTDTQYF. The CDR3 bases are TGTGCCAGCAGTTTAACTAGCGGCACAGATACGCAGTATTTT. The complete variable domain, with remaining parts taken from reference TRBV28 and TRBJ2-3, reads DVKVTQSSRYLVKRTGEKVFLECVQDMDHENMFWYRQDPGLGLRLIYFSYDVKMKEKGDIPEGYSVSREKKERFSLILESASTNQTSMYLCASSLTSGTDTQYFGPGTRLTVL.

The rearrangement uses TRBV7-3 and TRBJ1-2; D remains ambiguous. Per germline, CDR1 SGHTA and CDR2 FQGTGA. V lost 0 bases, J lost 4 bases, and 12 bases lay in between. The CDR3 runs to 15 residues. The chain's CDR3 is CASSLTSLGSYGYTF. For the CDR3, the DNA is TGTGCCAGCAGCTTAACGAGTCTAGGGAGCTATGGCTACACCTTC.

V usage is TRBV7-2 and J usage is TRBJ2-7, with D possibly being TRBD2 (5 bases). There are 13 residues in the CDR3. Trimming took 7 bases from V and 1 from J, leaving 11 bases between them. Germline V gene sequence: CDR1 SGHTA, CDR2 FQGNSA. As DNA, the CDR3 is TGTGCCAGCATCCCGAGCGGATCCTACGAGCAGTACTTC. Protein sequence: CASIPSGSYEQYF. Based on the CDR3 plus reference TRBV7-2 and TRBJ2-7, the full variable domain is GAGVSQSPSNKVTEKGKDVELRCDPISGHTALYWYRQSLGQGLEFLIYFQGNSAPDKSGLPSDRFSAERTGGSVSTLTIQRTQQEDSAVYLCASIPSGSYEQYFGPGTRLTVT.

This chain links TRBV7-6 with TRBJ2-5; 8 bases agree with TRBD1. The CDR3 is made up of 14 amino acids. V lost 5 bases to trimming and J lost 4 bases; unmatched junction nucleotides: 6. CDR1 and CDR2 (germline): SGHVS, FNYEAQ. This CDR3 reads CASSKGQGGETQYF. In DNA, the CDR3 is TGTGCCAGCAGCAAAGGACAGGGTGGAGAGACCCAGTACTTC.

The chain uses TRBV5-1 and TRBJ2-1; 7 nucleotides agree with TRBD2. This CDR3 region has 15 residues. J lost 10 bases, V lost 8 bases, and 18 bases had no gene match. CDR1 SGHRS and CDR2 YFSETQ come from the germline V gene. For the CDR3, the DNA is TGCGCCAGTAAGCCGGTACCGGCCAGGGAGGGAGAGCAGTTCTTC. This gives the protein CASKPVPAREGEQFF.

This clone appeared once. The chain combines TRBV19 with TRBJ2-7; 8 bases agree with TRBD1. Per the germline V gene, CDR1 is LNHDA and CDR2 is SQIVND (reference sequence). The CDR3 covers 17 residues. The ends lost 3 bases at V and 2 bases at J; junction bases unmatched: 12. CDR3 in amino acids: CASSMVPWTGSTYEQYF. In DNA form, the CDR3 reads TGTGCCAGTAGTATGGTCCCCTGGACAGGGAGTACCTACGAGCAGTACTTC.

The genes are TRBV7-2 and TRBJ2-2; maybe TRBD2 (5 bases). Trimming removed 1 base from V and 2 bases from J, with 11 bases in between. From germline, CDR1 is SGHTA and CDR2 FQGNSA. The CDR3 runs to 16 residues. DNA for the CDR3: TGTGCCAGCAGCTTAGTGGGAGTCTCTAACACCGGGGAGCTGTTTTTT. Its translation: CASSLVGVSNTGELFF.

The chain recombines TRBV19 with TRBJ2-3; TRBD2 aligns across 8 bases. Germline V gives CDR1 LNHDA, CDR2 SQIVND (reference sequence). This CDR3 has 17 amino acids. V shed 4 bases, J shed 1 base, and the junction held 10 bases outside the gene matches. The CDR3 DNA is TGTGCCAGTAGTAACGCCTGGGCGCGGGAGGGCACAGATACGCAGTATTTT. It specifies CASSNAWAREGTDTQYF.

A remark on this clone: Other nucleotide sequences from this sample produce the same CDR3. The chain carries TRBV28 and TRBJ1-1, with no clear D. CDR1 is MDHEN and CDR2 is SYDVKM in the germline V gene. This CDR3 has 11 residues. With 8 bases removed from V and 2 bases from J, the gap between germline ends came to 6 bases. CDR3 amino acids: CASHTNTEAFF. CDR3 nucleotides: TGTGCCAGCCACACAAACACTGAAGCTTTCTTT.

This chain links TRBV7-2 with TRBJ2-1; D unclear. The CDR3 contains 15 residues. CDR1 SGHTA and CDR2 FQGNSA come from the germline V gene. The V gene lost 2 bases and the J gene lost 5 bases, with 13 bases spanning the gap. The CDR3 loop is CASSLLPVAHNEQFF. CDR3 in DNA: TGTGCCAGCAGCTTACTGCCAGTAGCTCACAATGAGCAGTTCTTC.

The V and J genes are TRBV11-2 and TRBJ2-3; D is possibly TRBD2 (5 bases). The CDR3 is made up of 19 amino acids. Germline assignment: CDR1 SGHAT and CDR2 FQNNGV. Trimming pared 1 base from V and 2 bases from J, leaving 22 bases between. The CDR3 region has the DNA TGTGCCAGCAGCTTAGCGGGCGGGCCAAGCGCCATTTTCACAGATACGCAGTATTTT. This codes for CASSLAGGPSAIFTDTQYF.

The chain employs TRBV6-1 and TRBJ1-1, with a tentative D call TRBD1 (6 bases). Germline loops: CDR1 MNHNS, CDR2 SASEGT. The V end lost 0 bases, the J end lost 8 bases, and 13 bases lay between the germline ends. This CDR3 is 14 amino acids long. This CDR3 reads CASSEAHPGAEAFF. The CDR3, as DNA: TGTGCCAGCAGTGAAGCGCATCCGGGGGCCGAAGCTTTCTTT.

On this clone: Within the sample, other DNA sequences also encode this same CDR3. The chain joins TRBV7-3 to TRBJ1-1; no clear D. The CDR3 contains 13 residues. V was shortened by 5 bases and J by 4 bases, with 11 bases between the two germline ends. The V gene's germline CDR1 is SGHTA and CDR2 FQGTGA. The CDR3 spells CASSTRTGTEAFF. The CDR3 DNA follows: TGTGCCAGCAGCACCCGGACGGGCACTGAAGCTTTCTTT.

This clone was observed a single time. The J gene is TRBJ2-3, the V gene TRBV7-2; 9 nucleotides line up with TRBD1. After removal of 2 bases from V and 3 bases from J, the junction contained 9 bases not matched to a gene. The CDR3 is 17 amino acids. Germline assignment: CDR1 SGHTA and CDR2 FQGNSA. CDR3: CASSLLGRQGGTDTQYF. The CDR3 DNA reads TGTGCCAGCAGCTTATTGGGGCGACAGGGGGGTACAGATACGCAGTATTTT.